Each of the 8 T cell receptor beta chains below was sequenced from the same sample in a study of patients and donors after allogeneic stem cell transplantation (dated by TCRdb to 2019 to 2021). The receptor library was made with RT-PCR. Sequenced using a NextSeq 550. Through fastp at Q25 and MiXCR, TCRdb rebuilt clones from the public reads, retaining in-frame beta chains. Under each unique CDR3 protein, matching rows form one entry showing the most common genes and DNA. Present in this sample are approximately 200,000 distinct CDR3 sequences, 13% to 15% of which were seen just once. The ten largest clones take up 11% of the sample. The sequenced material came from blood, either unsorted or a sorted T cell fraction (not recorded which). These receptors all stem from a human donor who was either an allogeneic HSCT recipient or a stem cell or donor lymphocyte infusion donor (not recorded which). It is not recorded whose cells these are; they may come from a transplant donor.

The chain links TRBV20-1 to TRBJ1-1; perhaps TRBD1 as D (5 bases). Trimming left V 6 bases short and J 3 bases short, with 17 bases between. The CDR3 runs 14 residues. Germline loops: CDR1 DFQATT, CDR2 SNEGSKA (reference sequence). CDR3 amino acids: CSAGEGRADTEAFF. DNA for the CDR3: TGCAGTGCGGGGGAGGGCAGGGCGGACACTGAAGCTTTCTTT.

The chain uses TRBV20-1 and TRBJ2-7; the match to TRBD2 covers 11 bases. Trimming at V came to 3 bases and at J to 4 bases, leaving 5 bases not matched to a gene. Germline values: CDR1 DFQATT, CDR2 SNEGSKA (reference sequence). This CDR3 contains 14 residues. The CDR3 bases are TGCAGTGCTAGGGGGGGGACTAGCGGTTACGAGCAGTACTTC. This translates into CSARGGTSGYEQYF.

This clonotype has just one count. J is TRBJ2-1 and V is TRBV7-8; 7 bases map to TRBD2. V lost 3 bases to trimming and J lost 9 bases; unmatched junction nucleotides: 11. The germline gives CDR1 SGHVS, CDR2 FQNEAQ. The CDR3 runs 15 residues. The chain's CDR3 is CASSFGLEALGEQFF. DNA for the CDR3: TGTGCCAGCAGCTTTGGACTAGAGGCTTTGGGTGAGCAGTTCTTC.

The chain is built from TRBV7-9 and TRBJ2-3; TRBD2 is a possible D gene (5 bases). The CDR3 extends over 14 amino acids. V was cut by 4 bases and J by 4 bases, with 12 bases left in between. Germline V lookup: CDR1 SEHNR, CDR2 FQNEAQ (reference sequence). This CDR3 reads CASSYLTGADTQYF. In DNA form, the CDR3 reads TGTGCCAGCAGCTATCTGACCGGGGCAGATACGCAGTATTTT.

As DNA, the CDR3 is TGTGCCTGGAGTAGGGGGGGGCTGAACACCGGGGAGCTGTTTTTT. This translates into CAWSRGGLNTGELFF. The chain has TRBV30 and TRBJ2-2; maybe TRBD2 (7 bases). Trimming stripped 2 bases from V and 1 base from J, with 11 bases between. Germline-derived CDR1 and CDR2 are GTSNPN and SVGIG (reference sequence). This CDR3 is built from 15 residues. The whole variable domain, filled in from reference TRBV30 and TRBJ2-2, reads SQTIHQWPATLVQPVGSPLSLECTVEGTSNPNLYWYRQAAGRGLQLLFYSVGIGQISSEVPQNLSASRPQDRQFILSSKKLLLSDSGFYLCAWSRGGLNTGELFFGEGSRLTVL.

The V call is TRBV6-1, the J call TRBJ2-1, with 8 bases that match TRBD2. Trimming took 6 bases from V and 7 from J; bases not matched to a gene: 17. The germline V gene encodes CDR1 MNHNS and CDR2 SASEGT. The CDR3 consists of 17 residues. CDR3 residues: CASSLGGGGSPINEQFF. The DNA for the CDR3 is TGTGCCAGCAGCCTCGGGGGGGGTGGGAGCCCTATAAATGAGCAGTTCTTC.

In its sample, this clonotype was seen a few times. The chain couples TRBV10-3 to TRBJ2-1, with a possible D match to TRBD2 (7 bases). Trimming removed 6 bases at V and 3 bases at J, with 15 bases between. The V gene's germline CDR1 is ENHRY and CDR2 SYGVKD. This CDR3 has 15 amino acids. The CDR3: CAIRGGAGNYNEQFF. The CDR3 DNA follows: TGTGCCATCAGAGGGGGGGCGGGGAACTACAATGAGCAGTTCTTC.

This clonotype was detected only a few times. The V and J genes are TRBV20-1 and TRBJ2-5; tentatively, D is TRBD1 (5 bases). The CDR3 contains 12 residues. V was clipped by 3 bases and J by 3 bases, with 8 bases between them. The germline gives CDR1 DFQATT, CDR2 SNEGSKA (reference sequence). This CDR3 reads CSASQGKETQYF. CDR3 nucleotides: TGCAGTGCTAGTCAGGGAAAAGAGACCCAGTACTTC.